This TCR beta chain was captured by sequencing in a study of Ad26.COV2.S vaccination and SARS-CoV-2 variants (dated by TCRdb to the early 2020s). Looking at the study overall: Vaccine-arm donors came from COV1001, a multicentre, randomized, double-blind, placebo-controlled phase I-IIa trial of Ad26.COV2.S in healthy adults. Participants in the trial were split at random into five groups of five each, receiving low-dose or high-dose Ad26.COV2.S once or twice, or else placebo on both occasions. Blinding of investigators to trial group allocation was maintained during experiments and outcome assessment. A total of about 30 samples were included in the TCR-sequenced set, comprising about 20 Ad26.COV2.S vaccine recipients, 5 placebo recipients and 8 SARS-CoV-2 convalescent individuals. Sequencing of the TCRbeta repertoire served to evaluate the specificity and breadth of SARS-CoV-2-reactive T cell receptors following Ad26.COV2.S vaccination. Ad26.COV2.S was administered intramuscularly at 5 x 10^10 or 1 x 10^11 viral particles, either as a single shot or as two shots given 56 days apart.

CDR1 and CDR2 are drawn from the germline V gene: MGHDK, SYGVNS. The germline ends are 10 bases apart after V is trimmed by 3 bases and J by 4 bases. Measured from the cysteine to the phenylalanine, the CDR3 is 14 residues long. Only the CDR3 part of the read is kept: 42 bases, read in frame from the first base. Study-wide findings and limitations: The study was not powered to compare responses between vaccine doses or regimens. Non-spike TCR breadth was comparable between vaccine and placebo recipients, consistent with the vaccine containing only spike. Compared with placebo recipients, Ad26.COV2.S recipients showed higher spike-specific TCR breadth (P = 0.0014). The authors noted that total T cell responses may have been underestimated by the TCR breadth and depth analyses. Substantial breadth of spike-specific CD8+ and CD4+ T cell responses was reported after vaccination.

The immunoSEQ Assay was the method used to sequence TCRbeta CDR3 regions. After extraction, genomic DNA underwent amplification by bias-controlled multiplex PCR, followed by high-throughput sequencing. In the authors' own workflow: To quantify the absolute abundance of every unique TCRbeta CDR3 region, sequences were collapsed and filtered. T cell fraction was estimated by normalizing TCRbeta template counts to usable DNA, with usable DNA measured through amplification of reference genes found in all nucleated cells. Repertoire TCRs were annotated as SARS-CoV-2-specific by exact matching of V gene, CDR3 amino acid sequence and J gene to a known reactive TCR set. The reference SARS-CoV-2 TCR set came from MIRA and was filtered for enrichment in COVID-19-positive ImmuneCODE repertoires, removing public or cross-reactive TCRs. Using the MIRA antigens, annotated TCRs were further analysed by specific ORF or by position within an ORF. Breadth was defined as annotated unique rearrangements over total unique productive rearrangements; depth was the summed frequency of those rearrangements. Group comparisons of TCR breadth used two-sided Wilcoxon rank-sum tests. Drawn from immuneACCESS, this table holds only the in-frame rearrangements with V and J called that TCRdb kept. Clones are partly lost; checked studies trace under half to an unresolved V gene and leave the rest unexplained. The D gene and trimming were derived from the DNA, and the V and J assignments and clone size from that table. The sample yields hundreds of thousands of clones; around 90% were counted once. 10% to 15% of the sample lies in the top ten.

In the case of this clone: Its binding antigen is unknown. Qualities for individual bases were not recorded, and no much larger clone is one base off.

The treatment or condition label corresponds to: around 19 received Ad26.COV2.S at low or high dose, single or two shots; 5 received placebo; per-sample allocation not given. Repertoires of vaccine and placebo recipients were sequenced from samples taken on day 63 after the first injection. Cohort 1b enrolled 20 to 30 adults aged 18-55 years at a single site in Boston, USA, between 29 July and 7 August 2020. Ad26.COV2.S consisted of a replication-incompetent adenovirus type 26 vector by which a prefusion-stabilized SARS-CoV-2 spike protein from the original Wuhan strain was expressed. This clonotype was obtained from a person between 18 and 65 years old who received the Ad26.COV2.S COVID-19 vaccine or a placebo. The chain couples TRBV25-1 to TRBJ2-1; the D gene could be TRBD1 or TRBD2, each one agreeing over 5 bases. Material: peripheral blood, obtained in a trial of Ad26.COV2.S vaccine versus placebo. The CDR3 in this case is CASSEGVKYNEQFF. The DNA sequence follows: TGTGCCAGCAGTGAGGGGGTCAAATACAATGAGCAGTTCTTC.